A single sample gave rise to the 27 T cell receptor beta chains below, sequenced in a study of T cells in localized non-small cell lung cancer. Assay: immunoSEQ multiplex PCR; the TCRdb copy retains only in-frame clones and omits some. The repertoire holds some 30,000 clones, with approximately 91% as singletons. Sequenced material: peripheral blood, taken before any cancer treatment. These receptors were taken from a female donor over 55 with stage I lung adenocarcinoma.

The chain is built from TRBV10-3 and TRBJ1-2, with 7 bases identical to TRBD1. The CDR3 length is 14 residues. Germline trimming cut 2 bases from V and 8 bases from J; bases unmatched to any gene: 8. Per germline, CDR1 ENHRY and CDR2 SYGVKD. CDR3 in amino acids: CAISEERQGGGYTF. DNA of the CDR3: TGTGCCATCAGTGAGGAACGACAGGGAGGCGGCTACACCTTC.

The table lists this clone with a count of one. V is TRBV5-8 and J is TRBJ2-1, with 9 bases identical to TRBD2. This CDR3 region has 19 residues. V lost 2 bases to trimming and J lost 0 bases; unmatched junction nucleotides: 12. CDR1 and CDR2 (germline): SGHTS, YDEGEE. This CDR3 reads CASSFHVLAGLSSYNEQFF. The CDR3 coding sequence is TGTGCCAGCAGCTTCCACGTTCTAGCGGGGCTAAGCTCCTACAATGAGCAGTTCTTC.

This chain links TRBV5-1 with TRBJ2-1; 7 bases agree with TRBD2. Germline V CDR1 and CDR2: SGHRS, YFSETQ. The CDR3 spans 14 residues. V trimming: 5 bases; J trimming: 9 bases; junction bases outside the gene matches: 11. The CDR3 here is CASRDGGSSAEQFF. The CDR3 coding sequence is TGCGCCAGCAGGGATGGCGGGAGCTCGGCTGAGCAGTTCTTC.

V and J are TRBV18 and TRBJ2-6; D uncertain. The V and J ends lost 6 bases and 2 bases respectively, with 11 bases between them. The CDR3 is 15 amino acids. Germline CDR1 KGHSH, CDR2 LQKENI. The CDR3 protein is CASSLGWTGANVLTF. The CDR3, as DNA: TGTGCCAGCTCCCTAGGGTGGACTGGGGCCAACGTCCTGACTTTC.

The CDR3 DNA reads TGTGCCAGCAGCTCCCGAACGGGGGTGAACACCGGGGAGCTGTTTTTT. This encodes CASSSRTGVNTGELFF. This chain links TRBV7-8 with TRBJ2-2; D perhaps matches TRBD2 (6 bases). Trimming stripped 4 bases from V and 1 base from J, with 13 bases between. Germline V gene sequence: CDR1 SGHVS, CDR2 FQNEAQ. This CDR3 is 16 amino acids long. The entire variable domain, with the rest obtained from reference TRBV7-8 and TRBJ2-2, is as follows: GAGVSQSPRYKVAKRGQDVALRCDPISGHVSLFWYQQALGQGPEFLTYFQNEAQLDKSGLPSDRFFAERPEGSVSTLKIQRTQQEDSAVYLCASSSRTGVNTGELFFGEGSRLTVL.

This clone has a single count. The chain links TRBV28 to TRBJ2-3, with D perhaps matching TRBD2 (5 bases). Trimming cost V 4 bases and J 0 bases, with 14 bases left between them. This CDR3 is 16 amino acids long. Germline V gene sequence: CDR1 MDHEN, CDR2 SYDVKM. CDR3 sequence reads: CASSSPSGTSTDTQYF. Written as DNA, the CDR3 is TGTGCCAGCAGTTCGCCAAGCGGCACTAGCACAGATACGCAGTATTTT.

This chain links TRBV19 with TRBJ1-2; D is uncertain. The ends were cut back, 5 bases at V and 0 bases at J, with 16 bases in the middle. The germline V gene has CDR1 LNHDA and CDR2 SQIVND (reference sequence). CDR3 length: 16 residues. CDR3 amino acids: CASSPQVGLANYGYTF. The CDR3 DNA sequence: TGTGCCAGTAGTCCCCAAGTTGGTCTCGCTAACTATGGCTACACCTTC. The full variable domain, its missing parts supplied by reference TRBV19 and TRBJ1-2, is DGGITQSPKYLFRKEGQNVTLSCEQNLNHDAMYWYRQDPGQGLRLIYYSQIVNDFQKGDIAEGYSVSREKKESFPLTVTSAQKNPTAFYLCASSPQVGLANYGYTFGSGTRLTVV.

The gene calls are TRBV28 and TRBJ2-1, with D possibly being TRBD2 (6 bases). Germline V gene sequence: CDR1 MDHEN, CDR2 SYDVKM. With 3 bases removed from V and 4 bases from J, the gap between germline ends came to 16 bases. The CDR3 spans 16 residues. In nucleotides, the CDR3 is TGTGCCAGCAGTTTTGAGACAGTAGCGGTATACAATGAGCAGTTCTTC. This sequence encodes CASSFETVAVYNEQFF.

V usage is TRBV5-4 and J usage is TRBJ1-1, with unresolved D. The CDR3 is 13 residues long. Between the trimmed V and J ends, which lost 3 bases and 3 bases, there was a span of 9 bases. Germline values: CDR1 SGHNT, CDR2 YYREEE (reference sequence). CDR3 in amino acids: CASSSLVDTEAFF. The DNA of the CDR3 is TGTGCCAGCAGCTCCTTAGTCGACACTGAAGCTTTCTTT.

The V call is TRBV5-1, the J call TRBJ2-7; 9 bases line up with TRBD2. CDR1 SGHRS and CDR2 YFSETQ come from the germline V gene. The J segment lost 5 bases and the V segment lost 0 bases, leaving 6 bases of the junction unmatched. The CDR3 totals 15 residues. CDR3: CASSLVGSGGDEQYF. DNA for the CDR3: TGCGCCAGCAGCTTGGTGGGTAGCGGGGGAGACGAGCAGTACTTC.

The DNA for the CDR3 is TGCAGCGGCACAAGCAGCGACGAGCAGTACTTC. Translated: CSGTSSDEQYF. The chain employs TRBV29-1 and TRBJ2-7; no reliable D call. Trimming took off 7 bases at V and 5 bases at J, with 12 bases between the two ends. CDR1 SQVTM and CDR2 ANQGSEA come from the germline V gene. This CDR3 region has 11 residues.

The CDR3 region has the DNA TGTGCCAGCAGCCTACTAGCGGGAGGAGGCCACAATGAGCAGTTCTTC. It is translated as CASSLLAGGGHNEQFF. This chain connects TRBV7-2 to TRBJ2-1; the match to TRBD2 covers 12 bases. This CDR3 comprises 16 residues. The germline CDR1 and CDR2 sequences are SGHTA and FQGNSA. V lost 5 bases, J lost 5 bases, and 7 bases stayed unmatched. Together with reference TRBV7-2 and TRBJ2-1, the CDR3 gives the full variable domain: GAGVSQSPSNKVTEKGKDVELRCDPISGHTALYWYRQSLGQGLEFLIYFQGNSAPDKSGLPSDRFSAERTGGSVSTLTIQRTQQEDSAVYLCASSLLAGGGHNEQFFGPGTRLTVL.

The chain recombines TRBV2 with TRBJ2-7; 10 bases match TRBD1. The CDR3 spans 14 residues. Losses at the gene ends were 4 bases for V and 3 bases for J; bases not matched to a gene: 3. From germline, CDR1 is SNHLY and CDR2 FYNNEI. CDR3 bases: TGTGCCAGCAGTGTTGGGACAGGGGACTACGAGCAGTACTTC. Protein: CASSVGTGDYEQYF. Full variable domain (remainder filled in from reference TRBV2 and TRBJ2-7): EPEVTQTPSHQVTQMGQEVILRCVPISNHLYFYWYRQILGQKVEFLVSFYNNEISEKSEIFDDQFSVERPDGSNFTLKIRSTKLEDSAMYFCASSVGTGDYEQYFGPGTRLTVT.

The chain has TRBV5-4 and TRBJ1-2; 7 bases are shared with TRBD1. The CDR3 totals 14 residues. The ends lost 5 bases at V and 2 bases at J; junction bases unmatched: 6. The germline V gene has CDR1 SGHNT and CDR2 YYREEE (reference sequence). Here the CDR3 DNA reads TGTGCCAGCAGGGAGGGACAGACCAACTATGGCTACACCTTC. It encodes CASREGQTNYGYTF.

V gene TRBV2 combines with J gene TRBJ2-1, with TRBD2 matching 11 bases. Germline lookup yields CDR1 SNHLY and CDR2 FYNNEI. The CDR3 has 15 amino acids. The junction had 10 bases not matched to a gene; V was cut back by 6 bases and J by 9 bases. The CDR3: CASRELAGVVGEQFF. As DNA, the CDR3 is TGTGCCAGCAGAGAACTAGCGGGAGTCGTCGGTGAGCAGTTCTTC.

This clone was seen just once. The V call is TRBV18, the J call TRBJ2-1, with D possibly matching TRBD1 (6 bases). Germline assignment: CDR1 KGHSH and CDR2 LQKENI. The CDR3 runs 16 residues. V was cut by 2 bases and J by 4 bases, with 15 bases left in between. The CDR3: CASSPRQGSVYNEQFF. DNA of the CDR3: TGTGCCAGCTCACCAAGGCAGGGGTCCGTATACAATGAGCAGTTCTTC.

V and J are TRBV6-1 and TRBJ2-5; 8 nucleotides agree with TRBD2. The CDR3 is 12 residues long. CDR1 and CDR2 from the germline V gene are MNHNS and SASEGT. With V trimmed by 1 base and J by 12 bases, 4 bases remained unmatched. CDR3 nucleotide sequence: TGTGCCAGCAGTGAAGAGGTGACTAGCGAGTACTTC. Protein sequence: CASSEEVTSEYF.

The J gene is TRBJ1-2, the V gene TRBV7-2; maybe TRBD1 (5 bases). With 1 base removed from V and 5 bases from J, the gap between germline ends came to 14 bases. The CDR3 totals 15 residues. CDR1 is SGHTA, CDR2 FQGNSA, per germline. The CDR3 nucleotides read TGTGCCAGCAGCTTAGATTCGGGGAGGGGATATGGCTACACCTTC. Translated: CASSLDSGRGYGYTF.

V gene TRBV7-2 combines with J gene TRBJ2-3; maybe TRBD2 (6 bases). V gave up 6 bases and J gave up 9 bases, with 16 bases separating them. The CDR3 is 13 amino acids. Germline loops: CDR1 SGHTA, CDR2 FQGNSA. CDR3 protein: CASRPPSSETQYF. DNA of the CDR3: TGTGCCAGCAGACCTCCTTCTAGCGAAACGCAGTATTTT.

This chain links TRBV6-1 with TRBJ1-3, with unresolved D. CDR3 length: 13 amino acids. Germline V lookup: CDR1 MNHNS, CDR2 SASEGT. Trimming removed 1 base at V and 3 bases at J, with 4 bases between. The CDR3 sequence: CASSEGGGNTIYF. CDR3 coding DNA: TGTGCCAGCAGTGAAGGGGGTGGAAACACCATATATTTT.

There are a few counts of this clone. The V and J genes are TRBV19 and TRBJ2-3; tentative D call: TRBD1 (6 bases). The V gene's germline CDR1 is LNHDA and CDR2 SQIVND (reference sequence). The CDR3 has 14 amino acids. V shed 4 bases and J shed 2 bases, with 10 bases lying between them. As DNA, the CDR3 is TGTGCCAGTAGTACTTGGGGGCCCACAGATACGCAGTATTTT. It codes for CASSTWGPTDTQYF.

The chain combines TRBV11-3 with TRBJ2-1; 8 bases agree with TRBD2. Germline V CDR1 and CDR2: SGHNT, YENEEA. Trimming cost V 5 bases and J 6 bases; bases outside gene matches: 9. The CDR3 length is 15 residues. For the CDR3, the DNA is TGTGCCAGCAGCCAAGCCGGGACTAGTGGCAATGAGCAGTTCTTC. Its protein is CASSQAGTSGNEQFF.

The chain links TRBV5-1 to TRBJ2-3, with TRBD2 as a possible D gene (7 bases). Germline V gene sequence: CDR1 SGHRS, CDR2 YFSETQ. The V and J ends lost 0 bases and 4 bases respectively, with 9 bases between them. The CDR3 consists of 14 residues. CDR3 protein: CASSLGGGADTQYF. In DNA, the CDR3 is TGCGCCAGCAGCTTGGGGGGGGGCGCAGATACGCAGTATTTT.

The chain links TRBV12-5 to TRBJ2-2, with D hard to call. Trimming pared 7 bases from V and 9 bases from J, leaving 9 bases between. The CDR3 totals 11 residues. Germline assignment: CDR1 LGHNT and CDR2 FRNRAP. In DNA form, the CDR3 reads TGTGCTAGTGCCGAGGTATGGGAGCTGTTTTTT. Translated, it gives CASAEVWELFF. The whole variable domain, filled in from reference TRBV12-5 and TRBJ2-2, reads DARVTQTPRHKVTEMGQEVTMRCQPILGHNTVFWYRQTMMQGLELLAYFRNRAPLDDSGMPKDRFSAEMPDATLATLKIQPSEPRDSAVYFCASAEVWELFFGEGSRLTVL.

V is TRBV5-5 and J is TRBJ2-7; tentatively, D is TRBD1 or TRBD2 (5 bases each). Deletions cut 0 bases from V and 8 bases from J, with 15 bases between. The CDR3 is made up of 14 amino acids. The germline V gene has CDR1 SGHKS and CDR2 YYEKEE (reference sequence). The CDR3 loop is CASSLGSAGTKQYF. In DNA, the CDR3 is TGTGCCAGCAGCTTGGGAAGTGCCGGGACCAAGCAGTACTTC.

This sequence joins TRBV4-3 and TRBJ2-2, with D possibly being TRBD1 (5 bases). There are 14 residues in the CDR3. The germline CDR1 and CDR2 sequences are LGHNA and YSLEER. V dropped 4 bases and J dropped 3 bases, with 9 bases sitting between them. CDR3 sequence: CASSPGRDTGELFF. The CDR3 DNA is TGCGCCAGCAGCCCAGGGCGTGACACCGGGGAGCTGTTTTTT.

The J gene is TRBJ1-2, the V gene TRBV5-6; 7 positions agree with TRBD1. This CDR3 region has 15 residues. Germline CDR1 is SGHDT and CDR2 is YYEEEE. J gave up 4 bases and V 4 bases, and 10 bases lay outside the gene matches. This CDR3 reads CASSPLGTAVYGYTF. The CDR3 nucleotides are TGTGCCAGCAGCCCTCTCGGGACAGCCGTCTATGGCTACACCTTC.